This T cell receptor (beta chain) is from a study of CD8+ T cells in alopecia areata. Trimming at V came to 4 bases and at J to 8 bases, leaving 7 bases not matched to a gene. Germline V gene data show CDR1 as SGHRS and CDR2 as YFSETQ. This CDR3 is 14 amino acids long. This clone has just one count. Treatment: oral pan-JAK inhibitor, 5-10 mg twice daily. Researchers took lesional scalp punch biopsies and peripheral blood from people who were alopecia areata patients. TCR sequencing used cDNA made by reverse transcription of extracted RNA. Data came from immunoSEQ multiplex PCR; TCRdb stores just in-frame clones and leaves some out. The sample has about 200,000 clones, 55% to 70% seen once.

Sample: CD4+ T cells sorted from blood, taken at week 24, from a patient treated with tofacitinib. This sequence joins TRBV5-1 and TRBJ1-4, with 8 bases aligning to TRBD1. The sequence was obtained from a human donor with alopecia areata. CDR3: CASSGGQGGEKLFF. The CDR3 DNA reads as TGCGCCAGCAGCGGAGGACAGGGCGGGGAAAAACTGTTTTTT.